The 6 T cell receptor beta chains below come from one sample, sequenced in a study of blood T cell repertoires in COVID-19. Some clones are missing from TCRdb's copy, which holds only in-frame ones; the method was immunoSEQ multiplex PCR. The sample shows 150,000 to 200,000 clones, more than 65% of them seen only once. Source material: PBMCs or T cells enriched from blood (not recorded which). All receptors come from a woman in her 50s with acute COVID-19.

The rearrangement joins TRBV5-1 to TRBJ1-1; D gene ambiguous. The CDR3 extends over 13 amino acids. Germline lookup yields CDR1 SGHRS and CDR2 YFSETQ. Trimming cost V 4 bases and J 2 bases, with 9 bases left between them. The CDR3 protein is CASSDYSNTEAFF. The CDR3, as DNA: TGCGCCAGCAGCGACTACAGTAACACTGAAGCTTTCTTT.

About this clone itself: At one boundary the junction diverges from the germline segment, which might be a read error. V gene TRBV7-8 combines with J gene TRBJ2-3, with 10 positions matching TRBD1. Per germline, CDR1 SGHVS and CDR2 FQNEAQ. CDR3 length equals 13 residues. The DNA for the CDR3 is TGTGCCAGCAGCTTACCGTCCGGGACAGGGGCGAATTTT. Its translation is CASSLPSGTGANF.

V and J are TRBV11-2 and TRBJ2-5; 8 bases agree with TRBD1. V dropped 5 bases and J dropped 2; count of bases not matched to a gene: 4. This CDR3 spans 14 amino acids. Germline V CDR1 and CDR2: SGHAT, FQNNGV. The CDR3 sequence: CASSVRQGQETQYF. The CDR3 DNA is TGTGCCAGCAGCGTAAGACAGGGGCAAGAGACCCAGTACTTC.

The V and J genes are TRBV19 and TRBJ1-6, with TRBD1 identical over 12 bases. The length of the CDR3 is 16 residues. The germline CDR1 and CDR2 sequences are LNHDA and SQIVND (reference sequence). J lost 5 bases, V lost 11 bases, and 10 bases had no gene match. The CDR3 nucleotides read TGTGCCTCCAATTGGGGACAGGGGGCGAATAATTCACCCCTCCACTTT. This codes for CASNWGQGANNSPLHF.

This CDR3 is CASKEGAGYGYTF. For the CDR3, the DNA is TGTGCCAGCAAGGAGGGGGCTGGCTATGGCTACACCTTC. The rearrangement joins TRBV5-4 to TRBJ1-2; 7 nucleotides align to TRBD1. The CDR3 contains 13 residues. CDR1 and CDR2 from the germline V gene are SGHNT and YYREEE (reference sequence). V shed 6 bases and J 4 bases; nucleotides not matched to a gene: 6. Filled out from reference TRBV5-4 and TRBJ1-2, the complete variable domain reads ETGVTQSPTHLIKTRGQQVTLRCSSQSGHNTVSWYQQALGQGPQFIFQYYREEENGRGNFPPRFSGLQFPNYSSELNVNALELDDSALYLCASKEGAGYGYTFGSGTRLTVV.

V is TRBV2 and J is TRBJ1-5; perhaps TRBD1 as D (5 bases). The CDR3 covers 15 residues. Germline V gives CDR1 SNHLY, CDR2 FYNNEI. The ends were cut back, 6 bases at V and 5 bases at J, with 17 bases in the middle. CDR3 protein: CASRGSRGLDQPQHF. DNA of the CDR3: TGTGCCAGCAGGGGATCTAGGGGTTTGGATCAGCCCCAGCATTTT.